This T cell receptor (beta chain) was captured in a study of T cells in Graves' hyperthyroidism and ophthalmopathy. Study observations and caveats: Most thyroid clonotypes expanded above 0.001 were also detected in blood.

Amplified TCR beta CDR3 regions came from RNA transcripts. An initial round of RT-PCR targeting the TCR CDR3 relied on the HTBI primer set. Each CDR3 protein is one row after TCRdb ran MiXCR on the multiplex PCR reads. The sample contains hundreds of thousands of distinct CDR3 sequences, roughly 16% of which appear only once. Hyperthyroidism was newly diagnosed in patients aged 18 to 65 (duration under 2 months). About this clonotype: The antigen is not known.

V was shortened by 4 bases and J by 7 bases, with 29 bases between the two germline ends. This CDR3 has 19 residues. The germline CDR1 and CDR2 sequences are WSHSY and SAAADI. The sequencing input was blood. This chain links TRBV10-2 with TRBJ2-1; possible D gene TRBD2, 6 bases. The clonotype was recovered from a woman aged 25 to 39 with Graves' hyperthyroidism. The CDR3 DNA sequence: TGCGCCAGCAGTGCCCTCGGGACTCCTACTAGCCAGAGTTGGAATGAGCAGTTCTTC. As protein: CASSALGTPTSQSWNEQFF.